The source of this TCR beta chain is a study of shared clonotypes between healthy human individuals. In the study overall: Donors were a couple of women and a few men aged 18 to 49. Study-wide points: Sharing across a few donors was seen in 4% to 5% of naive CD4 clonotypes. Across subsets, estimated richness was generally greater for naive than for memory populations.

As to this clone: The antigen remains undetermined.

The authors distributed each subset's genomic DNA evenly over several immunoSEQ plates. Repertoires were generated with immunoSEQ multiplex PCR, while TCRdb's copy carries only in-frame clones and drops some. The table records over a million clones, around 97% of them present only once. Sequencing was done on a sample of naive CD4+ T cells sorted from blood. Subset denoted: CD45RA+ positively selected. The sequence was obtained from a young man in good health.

CDR3 sequence: CSVNRVAGETQYF. CDR3 nucleotides: TGCAGCGTTAACAGGGTAGCCGGAGAGACCCAGTACTTC. V is TRBV29-1 and J is TRBJ2-5, with D perhaps matching TRBD1 (6 bases). Per the germline V gene, CDR1 is SQVTM and CDR2 is ANQGSEA. V was clipped by 5 bases and J by 4 bases, with 14 bases between them. This CDR3 contains 13 residues.